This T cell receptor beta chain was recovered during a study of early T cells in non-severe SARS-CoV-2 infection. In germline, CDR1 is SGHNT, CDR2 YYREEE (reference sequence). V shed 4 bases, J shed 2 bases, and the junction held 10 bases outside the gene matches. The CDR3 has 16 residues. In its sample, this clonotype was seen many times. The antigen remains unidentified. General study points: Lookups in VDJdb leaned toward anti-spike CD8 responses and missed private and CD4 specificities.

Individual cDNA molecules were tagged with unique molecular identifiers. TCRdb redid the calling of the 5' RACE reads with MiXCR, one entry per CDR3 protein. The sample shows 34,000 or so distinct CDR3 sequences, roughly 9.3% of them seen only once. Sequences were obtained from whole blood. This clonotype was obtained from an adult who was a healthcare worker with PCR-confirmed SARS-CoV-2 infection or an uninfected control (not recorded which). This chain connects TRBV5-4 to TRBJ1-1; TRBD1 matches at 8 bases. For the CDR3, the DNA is TGTGCCAGCAGCCTGTCGGGCGACAGGGGCAACACTGAAGCTTTCTTT. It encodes CASSLSGDRGNTEAFF.